What follows describes a single T cell receptor beta chain. The source of the sample is a study of regulatory T cells in long-lasting Graves disease. As for the study in general: A definition of persistent Graves' disease required over 5 years of antithyroid drugs plus positive TSH receptor antibodies.

CDR1 and CDR2 (germline): KGHSH, LQKENI. Deletions cut 6 bases from V and 3 bases from J, with 18 bases between. This CDR3 comprises 15 residues. Time point: persistent/refractory GD, antithyroid drugs over 5 years with positive TRAb. Making the TCR library involved RNA that had been extracted from PBMCs. Graves' disease diagnosis was established per American Thyroid Association guidelines. CDR3-region Arm-PCR and iRepertoire HTBI primers produced the TCR beta libraries. TCRdb reanalysed the multiplex PCR reads using MiXCR and keeps one entry per CDR3 protein. Of 450,000 or so distinct CDR3 sequences in the sample, roughly 20% are singletons; the top ten hold over 7.5%.

The receptor was isolated from a female donor with Graves disease. Sequenced material: peripheral blood mononuclear cells (PBMCs), taken when the disease was refractory, from a patient treated with antithyroid drugs. The J gene is TRBJ2-7, the V gene TRBV18, with D perhaps matching TRBD2 (7 bases). CDR3 DNA sequence: TGTGCCAGCTCTCTCGAGGGGGGGCGTCTCTACGAGCAGTACTTC. It translates to CASSLEGGRLYEQYF.